These 14 T cell receptor beta chains originate from one sample sequenced in a study of T-cell memory formation after mild COVID-19. TCRdb reanalysed the 5' RACE reads using MiXCR and keeps one entry per CDR3 protein. This sample has about 150,000 distinct CDR3 sequences, with under 15% found just once. Sequenced input: PBMCs or a T cell subset sorted from them (not recorded which). The receptors shown here come from a man between 18 and 35 years old who had mild COVID-19 (a few samples of this study predate the infection). Cell type and time point are not known.

This clonotype turned up a few times. The chain employs TRBV7-9 and TRBJ1-1; D perhaps matches TRBD1 (5 bases). V lost 3 bases to trimming and J lost 7 bases, with 12 bases between them. The CDR3 is 13 amino acids. Germline lookup yields CDR1 SEHNR and CDR2 FQNEAQ (reference sequence). The CDR3 region is CASSFQGRLEAFF. The CDR3 region has the DNA TGTGCCAGCAGCTTCCAGGGACGCCTTGAAGCTTTCTTT.

In its sample, this clonotype was seen a few times. V usage is TRBV2 and J usage is TRBJ2-2; 7 bases agree with TRBD1. The CDR3 has 13 amino acids. J was trimmed by 6 bases and V by 6 bases; bases with no gene match: 4. CDR1 and CDR2 from the germline V gene are SNHLY and FYNNEI. CDR3 nucleotide sequence: TGTGCCAGCAGCAGACAGGGTCCCGGGGAGCTGTTTTTT. This gives the protein CASSRQGPGELFF.

The CDR3 coding sequence is TGTGCCAGCGGCTCAATGGGACTAGCGGGGGGAGAGACCCAGTACTTC. It codes for CASGSMGLAGGETQYF. The gene calls are TRBV11-2 and TRBJ2-5; TRBD2 matches at 15 bases. The CDR3 sequence is 16 residues long. Germline CDR1 SGHAT, CDR2 FQNNGV. With V trimmed by 8 bases and J by 4 bases, 8 bases remained unmatched.

The chain recombines TRBV4-2 with TRBJ1-1; D gene ambiguous. Germline V gene sequence: CDR1 LGHNA, CDR2 YNFKEQ. This CDR3 contains 14 residues. V lost 4 bases and J lost 0, with 9 bases in between. The CDR3 sequence: CASSRQDMNTEAFF. In DNA, the CDR3 is TGTGCCAGCAGCCGACAAGACATGAACACTGAAGCTTTCTTT.

This clonotype was found a few times. Here the CDR3 reads CASSQVQGSGYTF. CDR3 sequence (DNA): TGCGCCAGCAGCCAAGTGCAGGGGTCTGGCTACACCTTC. The V and J genes are TRBV4-3 and TRBJ1-2, with D maybe TRBD1 (6 bases). The CDR3 contains 13 residues. Germline lookup yields CDR1 LGHNA and CDR2 YSLEER. Between the trimmed V and J ends, which lost 1 base and 7 bases, there was a span of 10 bases.

This clonotype was observed a handful of times. This chain uses TRBV12-3 or TRBV12-4 with TRBJ1-1; D gene ambiguous. The V end lost 6 bases, the J end lost 7 bases, and 9 bases lay between the germline ends. The CDR3 is made up of 11 amino acids. CDR3: CASSRFGEAFF. The CDR3 DNA is TGTGCCAGCAGCCGATTTGGTGAAGCTTTCTTT.

The chain couples TRBV6-6 to TRBJ2-7, with D tentatively TRBD1 (6 bases). Germline lookup yields CDR1 MNHNY and CDR2 SVGAGI (reference sequence). Trimming removed 4 bases from V and 2 bases from J, with 9 bases in between. The CDR3 has 13 amino acids. CDR3 sequence: CASSFRDTYEQYF. In DNA form, the CDR3 reads TGTGCCAGCAGTTTCCGGGACACCTACGAGCAGTACTTC.

This clonotype has a handful of counts. This chain links TRBV7-8 with TRBJ2-1, with D possibly called TRBD1 or TRBD2 (5 bases each). The germline gives CDR1 SGHVS, CDR2 FQNEAQ. The CDR3 runs to 14 residues. Trimming removed 5 bases at V and 10 bases at J, with 18 bases between. In DNA, the CDR3 is TGTGCCAGCAGCCCAGAGGGGACCTCCCTAGAGCAGTTCTTC. Protein product: CASSPEGTSLEQFF.

This clonotype was observed a handful of times. This chain joins TRBV7-2 and TRBJ2-3, with D perhaps TRBD1 (5 bases). V lost 5 bases to trimming and J lost 1 base, with 10 bases between them. The germline V gene encodes CDR1 SGHTA and CDR2 FQGNSA. The CDR3 runs to 14 residues. The CDR3 DNA follows: TGTGCCAGCAGCACCGACAGAGGCACAGATACGCAGTATTTT. Translation: CASSTDRGTDTQYF.

The gene calls are TRBV7-9 and TRBJ2-2, with TRBD2 as a possible D gene (5 bases). Deletions cut 8 bases from V and 1 base from J, with 8 bases between. CDR3 length: 13 residues. Looked up from germline, CDR1 is SEHNR and CDR2 is FQNEAQ (reference sequence). The CDR3 reads CASLGRNTGELFF. DNA of the CDR3: TGTGCCAGCTTGGGGAGGAACACCGGGGAGCTGTTTTTT.

The rearrangement links TRBV12-3 or TRBV12-4 to TRBJ1-1; possible D gene TRBD1, 5 bases. The length of the CDR3 is 14 residues. Trimming removed 4 bases at V and 4 bases at J, with 13 bases between. Here the CDR3 DNA reads TGTGCCAGCAGTTCTGTTCGACAGACCACTGAAGCTTTCTTT. Amino acids: CASSSVRQTTEAFF.

By sample fraction, this clonotype is medium-sized (0.01 to 0.1%). Compared with germline, one end of the junction differs, possibly owing to a read error. V is TRBV7-2 and J is TRBJ2-7; D might be TRBD2 (5 bases). The CDR3 has 12 amino acids. Per the germline V gene, CDR1 is SGHTA and CDR2 is FQGNSA. The CDR3 reads CASSPRTGSVDF. CDR3 bases: TGTGCCAGCAGCCCCCGTACGGGGTCTGTTGACTTC.

The rearrangement links TRBV9 to TRBJ2-3, with 8 bases identical to TRBD2. This CDR3 spans 15 amino acids. J was trimmed by 0 bases and V by 5 bases; bases with no gene match: 5. Germline-derived CDR1 and CDR2 are SGDLS and YYNGEE. CDR3 nucleotide sequence: TGTGCCAGCAGGGCTACTAGCGGAAGCACAGATACGCAGTATTTT. Protein: CASRATSGSTDTQYF.

This clonotype was detected only a few times. V and J are TRBV7-2 and TRBJ2-3; the D is unclear. CDR3 length: 13 amino acids. Trimming removed 7 bases at V and 3 bases at J, with 11 bases between. In germline, CDR1 is SGHTA, CDR2 FQGNSA. CDR3 loop: CASKGFFTDTQYF. As DNA, the CDR3 is TGTGCCAGCAAGGGCTTTTTTACAGATACGCAGTATTTT.